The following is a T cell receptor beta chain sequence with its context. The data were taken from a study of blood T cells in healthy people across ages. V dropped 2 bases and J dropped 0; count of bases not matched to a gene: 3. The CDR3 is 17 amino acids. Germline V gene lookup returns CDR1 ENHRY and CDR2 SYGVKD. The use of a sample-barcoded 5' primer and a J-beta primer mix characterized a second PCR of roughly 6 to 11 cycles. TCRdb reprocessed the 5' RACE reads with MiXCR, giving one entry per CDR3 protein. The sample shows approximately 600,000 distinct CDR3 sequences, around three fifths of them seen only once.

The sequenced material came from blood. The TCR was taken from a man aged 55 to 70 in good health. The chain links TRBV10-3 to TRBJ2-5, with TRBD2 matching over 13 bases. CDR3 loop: CAISEPGLAGDQETQYF. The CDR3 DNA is TGTGCCATCAGTGAGCCTGGACTAGCGGGGGACCAAGAGACCCAGTACTTC.